A single sample is the source of the 17 T cell receptor beta chains below, sequenced in a study of beta chain features in type 1 diabetes. What was sequenced were expressed TCRB transcripts, since all of the isolated RNA had been reverse transcribed. The protocol was immunoSEQ multiplex PCR, while the TCRdb copy is restricted to in-frame clones and leaves out a portion. Of hundreds of thousands of clones listed, about 10% are singletons. Sequenced: naive CD4+ T cells from blood. These receptors originate from a woman aged 18-29 years in good health.

This chain joins TRBV11-2 and TRBJ2-3; 8 bases map to TRBD2. The CDR3 is 13 amino acids. V lost 1 base and J lost 10; bases outside the gene matches: 4. Germline lookup yields CDR1 SGHAT and CDR2 FQNNGV. CDR3 loop: CASSLVMTSAQYF. DNA for the CDR3: TGTGCCAGCAGCTTAGTTATGACTAGCGCGCAGTATTTT.

Of note for this clone: Other nucleotide sequences from this sample produce the same CDR3. The DNA of the CDR3 is TGCGCCAGCAGCTTCGGGGGGACGGAAGAGACCCAGTACTTC. This gives the protein CASSFGGTEETQYF. The J gene is TRBJ2-5, the V gene TRBV5-1; TRBD2 aligns across 7 bases. Germline V gives CDR1 SGHRS, CDR2 YFSETQ. The V and J ends lost 2 bases and 3 bases, in that order; junction bases with no gene match: 4. The CDR3 is 14 amino acids. Full variable domain (remainder filled in from reference TRBV5-1 and TRBJ2-5): KAGVTQTPRYLIKTRGQQVTLSCSPISGHRSVSWYQQTPGQGLQFLFEYFSETQRNKGNFPGRFSGRQFSNSRSEMNVSTLELGDSALYLCASSFGGTEETQYFGPGTRLLVL.

This clone was recorded a few times. The chain joins TRBV30 to TRBJ2-2; tentatively, D is TRBD1 (5 bases). The CDR3 runs to 14 residues. Germline assignment: CDR1 GTSNPN and CDR2 SVGIG (reference sequence). Trimming took 2 bases from V and 5 from J, leaving 12 bases between them. The CDR3 protein is CAWSLTGLTGELFF. The DNA of the CDR3 is TGTGCCTGGAGTTTAACAGGTCTTACCGGGGAGCTGTTTTTT.

The gene calls are TRBV27 and TRBJ2-1, with D possibly matching TRBD2 (5 bases). This CDR3 spans 15 amino acids. V was cut by 5 bases and J by 6 bases, with 17 bases left in between. Germline-derived CDR1 and CDR2 are MNHEY and SMNVEV (reference sequence). The DNA of the CDR3 is TGTGCCAGCAGTACCAGGACTCTACCCAGCAATGAGCAGTTCTTC. Protein sequence: CASSTRTLPSNEQFF.

The rearrangement uses TRBV11-3 and TRBJ2-1; D tentatively reads TRBD1 or TRBD2 (5 bases each). CDR3 length: 13 residues. Looked up from germline, CDR1 is SGHNT and CDR2 is YENEEA. The ends were cut back, 1 base at V and 7 bases at J, with 8 bases in the middle. The CDR3 nucleotides are TGTGCCAGCAGCTTAGCATGGGGGAATGAGCAGTTCTTC. It codes for CASSLAWGNEQFF.

The V call is TRBV29-1, the J call TRBJ1-2; possible D gene TRBD1, 5 bases. V was trimmed by 1 base and J by 6 bases, leaving 9 bases between them. Per the germline V gene, CDR1 is SQVTM and CDR2 is ANQGSEA. CDR3 length: 12 residues. The CDR3 DNA reads as TGCAGCGTTGAAGGAGGACACAATGGCTACACCTTC. This translates into CSVEGGHNGYTF. The full variable domain, completed using reference TRBV29-1 and TRBJ1-2, is SAVISQKPSRDICQRGTSLTIQCQVDSQVTMMFWYRQQPGQSLTLIATANQGSEATYESGFVIDKFPISRPNLTFSTLTVSNMSPEDSSIYLCSVEGGHNGYTFGSGTRLTVV.

The chain joins TRBV7-2 to TRBJ2-5; 8 bases match TRBD1. CDR1 is SGHTA and CDR2 is FQGNSA in the germline V gene. This CDR3 region has 17 residues. V was clipped by 2 bases and J by 4 bases; unmatched bases: 12. The CDR3 bases are TGTGCCAGCAGCTTACGGCAGGGGGCAGGCTGGGTAGAGACCCAGTACTTC. Amino acids: CASSLRQGAGWVETQYF.

The V call is TRBV7-9, the J call TRBJ2-2; D is possibly TRBD1 (5 bases). V lost 6 bases, J lost 1 base, and 9 bases lay in between. Germline values: CDR1 SEHNR, CDR2 FQNEAQ (reference sequence). The CDR3 totals 14 residues. The CDR3 DNA follows: TGTGCCAGCAGGTCCAGGGAGAACACCGGGGAGCTGTTTTTT. Translating it yields CASRSRENTGELFF. Variable domain in full (rest from reference TRBV7-9 and TRBJ2-2): DTGVSQNPRHKITKRGQNVTFRCDPISEHNRLYWYRQTLGQGPEFLTYFQNEAQLEKSRLLSDRFSAERPKGSFSTLEIQRTEQGDSAMYLCASRSRENTGELFFGEGSRLTVL.

The chain employs TRBV29-1 and TRBJ2-1, with D possibly TRBD2 on 6 matching bases. Trimming pared 1 base from V and 4 bases from J, leaving 17 bases between. The CDR3 sequence is 16 residues long. Germline loops: CDR1 SQVTM, CDR2 ANQGSEA. In nucleotides, the CDR3 is TGCAGCGTTGAAGGGTCGGCGGGACTGGGGTACAATGAGCAGTTCTTC. Translating it yields CSVEGSAGLGYNEQFF.

This chain uses TRBV7-9 with TRBJ1-3, with D unresolved. CDR1 and CDR2 (germline): SEHNR, FQNEAQ (reference sequence). Deletions cut 5 bases from V and 10 bases from J, with 6 bases between. The CDR3 extends over 10 amino acids. In nucleotides, the CDR3 is TGTGCCAGCAGCCAGCGTACCATATATTTT. Its translation: CASSQRTIYF.

This chain connects TRBV13 to TRBJ2-7; 7 nucleotides match TRBD2. The CDR3 contains 17 residues. The junction had 16 bases not matched to a gene; V was cut back by 2 bases and J by 6 bases. The germline CDR1 and CDR2 sequences are PRHDT and FYEKMQ (reference sequence). As DNA, the CDR3 is TGTGCCAGCAGCTTACTTCCGCGGGGCGGGGGAGATACCGAGCAGTACTTC. Translation gives CASSLLPRGGGDTEQYF.

J is TRBJ2-6 and V is TRBV29-1; D is unresolved. Germline loops: CDR1 SQVTM, CDR2 ANQGSEA. This CDR3 is 14 amino acids long. The ends were cut back, 1 base at V and 0 bases at J, with 4 bases in the middle. DNA for the CDR3: TGCAGCGTTGAAGGGGGCTCTGGGGCCAACGTCCTGACTTTC. The encoded protein is CSVEGGSGANVLTF.

The chain recombines TRBV12-2 with TRBJ2-7; TRBD1, the table's D call, was not compared with the DNA. TRBV12-2 is assigned pseudogene status. The CDR3 consists of 16 residues. CDR3 sequence (DNA): TGTGCAAGTCGCTTAGGGCCACCAGGTATGACCCACGAGCAGTACGTC. It yields the protein CASRLGPPGMTHEQYV.

This clone has a handful of counts. V gene TRBV5-1 combines with J gene TRBJ2-7, with D perhaps matching TRBD1 or TRBD2 (5 bases each). The germline gives CDR1 SGHRS, CDR2 YFSETQ. Trimming stripped 0 bases from V and 0 bases from J, with 13 bases between. There are 16 residues in the CDR3. CDR3: CASSLGGTVPSYEQYF. CDR3 in DNA: TGCGCCAGCAGCTTGGGGGGGACGGTCCCCTCCTACGAGCAGTACTTC.

This clone has only a few counts. The rearrangement joins TRBV5-1 to TRBJ1-2; perhaps TRBD1 as D (5 bases). Germline V gene sequence: CDR1 SGHRS, CDR2 YFSETQ. V dropped 0 bases and J dropped 8 bases, with 14 bases sitting between them. The CDR3 has 14 residues. The CDR3 region is CASSLDPGKKGYTF. The CDR3, as DNA: TGCGCCAGCAGCTTGGACCCAGGGAAAAAGGGCTACACCTTC.

The CDR3 DNA follows: TGTGCCAGCAGGACCAGGGGAAACACCGGGGAGCTGTTTTTT. Protein sequence: CASRTRGNTGELFF. The rearrangement uses TRBV28 and TRBJ2-2; D is perhaps TRBD1 (6 bases). The V end was cut by 6 bases, the J end by 2 bases, with 10 bases between. The CDR3 has 14 amino acids. CDR1 MDHEN and CDR2 SYDVKM come from the germline V gene. Looking up the rest from reference TRBV28 and TRBJ2-2 gives the full variable domain: DVKVTQSSRYLVKRTGEKVFLECVQDMDHENMFWYRQDPGLGLRLIYFSYDVKMKEKGDIPEGYSVSREKKERFSLILESASTNQTSMYLCASRTRGNTGELFFGEGSRLTVL.

This clone was seen a few times. The chain has TRBV18 and TRBJ2-7; D is unclear. The V end lost 3 bases, the J end lost 2 bases, and 8 bases lay between the germline ends. Germline CDR1 and CDR2: KGHSH and LQKENI. CDR3 length: 13 amino acids. This chain's CDR3 is CASSPVFAYEQYF. DNA for the CDR3: TGTGCCAGCTCACCCGTGTTCGCCTACGAGCAGTACTTC.